Given below is one T cell receptor (beta chain) in context. The germline V gene encodes CDR1 MDHEN and CDR2 SYDVKM. The CDR3 has 14 residues. Trimming removed 1 base from V and 4 bases from J; junction bases left unmatched: 3. This sample was included in a study of blood T cell repertoires in COVID-19. Turning to the study itself: Spain, Italy and the United States supplied samples that represented acute and convalescent COVID-19. Sources were T cells, B-cell-depleted T cells, or PBMCs; the material itself was cDNA or gDNA.

This table comes from immunoSEQ multiplex PCR, and its TCRdb copy is limited to in-frame clones, with some not included. The sample includes some 80,000 clones, roughly nine tenths of them seen just once. V gene TRBV28 combines with J gene TRBJ1-2, with TRBD1 identical over 7 bases. Sequenced material: peripheral blood. This sequence originates from a woman in her forties or fifties with active or convalescent COVID-19. The CDR3 region is CASSLSDRVYGYTF. For the CDR3, the DNA is TGTGCCAGCAGTTTATCTGACAGGGTCTATGGCTACACCTTC.